This T cell receptor beta chain was captured in a study of T cell responses to AZD1222 COVID-19 vaccine. Broader study findings: Donors skewed white British and female; clonal diversity was possibly underestimated.

This CDR3 region has 14 residues. Germline V gene lookup returns CDR1 LGHDT and CDR2 YNNKEL (reference sequence). Trimming stripped 2 bases from V and 4 bases from J, with 9 bases between. Remarks on this clone: Its matching antigen is unknown.

Assay: immunoSEQ multiplex PCR; the TCRdb copy retains only in-frame clones and omits some. Of roughly 99,000 clones detected, 91% appear once; the ten largest clones hold around 20%. The sequencing here drew on peripheral blood, taken on day 0 of AZD1222 vaccination. The rearrangement links TRBV3-1 (or the pseudogene TRBV3-2) to TRBJ1-5; no definite D call. The clonotype originates from an adult in good health. The CDR3 is CASSQSLKNQPQHF. In DNA, the CDR3 is TGTGCCAGCAGCCAAAGCCTAAAAAATCAGCCCCAGCATTTT.